This TCR beta chain derives from a study of T cell responses to AZD1222 COVID-19 vaccine. The study's findings and limits: The breadth and depth of Spike-specific TCRs increased once two AZD1222 doses had been given. Seropositive status at baseline applied to only five to seven AZD1222 recipients. Unmutated variant regions are reportedly the target of nearly half of TCRs that are spike-specific. Researchers report vaccine-associated CD4 TCRs spanning spike, with dominance at 160-218 and 743-854.

Comments on this clone: The antigen remains undetermined.

Trimming removed 3 bases from V and 5 bases from J, with 16 bases in between. Germline V gives CDR1 MNHNS, CDR2 SASEGT. This CDR3 is built from 16 residues. This table comes from immunoSEQ multiplex PCR, and its TCRdb copy is limited to in-frame clones, with some not included. The data show some 150,000 clones, approximately 90% seen once. The sequence came from an adult in good health. The rearrangement joins TRBV6-1 to TRBJ1-4, with unresolved D. The starting material was peripheral blood, obtained on day 0 of MenACWY control vaccination. The CDR3 loop is CASSDRSWTLNEKLFF. CDR3 sequence (DNA): TGTGCCAGCAGTGACCGAAGTTGGACGCTCAATGAAAAACTGTTTTTT.